The T cell receptor (beta chain) described here comes from a study of breast tumors, draining lymph nodes, adjacent tissues. Regarding the study as a whole: Tumor and nontumor repertoires were significantly more similar in luminal-like than in basal-like breast cancer. Most tumor T cells seemingly derive from lymph node, then expand in tumor.

Breast cancer patients provided tissue from their axillary draining lymph nodes. This clonotype was observed at least ten times. No antigen is known for it. With 5 bases clipped from V and 4 bases from J, the junction kept 7 bases outside the gene matches. The CDR3 covers 15 residues. Germline-derived CDR1 and CDR2 are SGHTA and FQGNSA. Each CDR3 protein gets one entry after TCRdb re-called the multiplex PCR reads with MiXCR. In the table there are 150,000 to 250,000 distinct CDR3 sequences, 25% to 40% of which are singletons. The J gene is TRBJ2-5, the V gene TRBV7-2; 10 nucleotides align to TRBD2. The sample comprised axillary lymph node tissue. This TCR came from a female donor with breast cancer. Some clones in this sample may be carry-over from other donors' samples. CDR3 nucleotides: TGTGCCAGCAGCCCCAGCGGGGGGGCAGGAGAGACCCAGTACTTC. Its protein is CASSPSGGAGETQYF.